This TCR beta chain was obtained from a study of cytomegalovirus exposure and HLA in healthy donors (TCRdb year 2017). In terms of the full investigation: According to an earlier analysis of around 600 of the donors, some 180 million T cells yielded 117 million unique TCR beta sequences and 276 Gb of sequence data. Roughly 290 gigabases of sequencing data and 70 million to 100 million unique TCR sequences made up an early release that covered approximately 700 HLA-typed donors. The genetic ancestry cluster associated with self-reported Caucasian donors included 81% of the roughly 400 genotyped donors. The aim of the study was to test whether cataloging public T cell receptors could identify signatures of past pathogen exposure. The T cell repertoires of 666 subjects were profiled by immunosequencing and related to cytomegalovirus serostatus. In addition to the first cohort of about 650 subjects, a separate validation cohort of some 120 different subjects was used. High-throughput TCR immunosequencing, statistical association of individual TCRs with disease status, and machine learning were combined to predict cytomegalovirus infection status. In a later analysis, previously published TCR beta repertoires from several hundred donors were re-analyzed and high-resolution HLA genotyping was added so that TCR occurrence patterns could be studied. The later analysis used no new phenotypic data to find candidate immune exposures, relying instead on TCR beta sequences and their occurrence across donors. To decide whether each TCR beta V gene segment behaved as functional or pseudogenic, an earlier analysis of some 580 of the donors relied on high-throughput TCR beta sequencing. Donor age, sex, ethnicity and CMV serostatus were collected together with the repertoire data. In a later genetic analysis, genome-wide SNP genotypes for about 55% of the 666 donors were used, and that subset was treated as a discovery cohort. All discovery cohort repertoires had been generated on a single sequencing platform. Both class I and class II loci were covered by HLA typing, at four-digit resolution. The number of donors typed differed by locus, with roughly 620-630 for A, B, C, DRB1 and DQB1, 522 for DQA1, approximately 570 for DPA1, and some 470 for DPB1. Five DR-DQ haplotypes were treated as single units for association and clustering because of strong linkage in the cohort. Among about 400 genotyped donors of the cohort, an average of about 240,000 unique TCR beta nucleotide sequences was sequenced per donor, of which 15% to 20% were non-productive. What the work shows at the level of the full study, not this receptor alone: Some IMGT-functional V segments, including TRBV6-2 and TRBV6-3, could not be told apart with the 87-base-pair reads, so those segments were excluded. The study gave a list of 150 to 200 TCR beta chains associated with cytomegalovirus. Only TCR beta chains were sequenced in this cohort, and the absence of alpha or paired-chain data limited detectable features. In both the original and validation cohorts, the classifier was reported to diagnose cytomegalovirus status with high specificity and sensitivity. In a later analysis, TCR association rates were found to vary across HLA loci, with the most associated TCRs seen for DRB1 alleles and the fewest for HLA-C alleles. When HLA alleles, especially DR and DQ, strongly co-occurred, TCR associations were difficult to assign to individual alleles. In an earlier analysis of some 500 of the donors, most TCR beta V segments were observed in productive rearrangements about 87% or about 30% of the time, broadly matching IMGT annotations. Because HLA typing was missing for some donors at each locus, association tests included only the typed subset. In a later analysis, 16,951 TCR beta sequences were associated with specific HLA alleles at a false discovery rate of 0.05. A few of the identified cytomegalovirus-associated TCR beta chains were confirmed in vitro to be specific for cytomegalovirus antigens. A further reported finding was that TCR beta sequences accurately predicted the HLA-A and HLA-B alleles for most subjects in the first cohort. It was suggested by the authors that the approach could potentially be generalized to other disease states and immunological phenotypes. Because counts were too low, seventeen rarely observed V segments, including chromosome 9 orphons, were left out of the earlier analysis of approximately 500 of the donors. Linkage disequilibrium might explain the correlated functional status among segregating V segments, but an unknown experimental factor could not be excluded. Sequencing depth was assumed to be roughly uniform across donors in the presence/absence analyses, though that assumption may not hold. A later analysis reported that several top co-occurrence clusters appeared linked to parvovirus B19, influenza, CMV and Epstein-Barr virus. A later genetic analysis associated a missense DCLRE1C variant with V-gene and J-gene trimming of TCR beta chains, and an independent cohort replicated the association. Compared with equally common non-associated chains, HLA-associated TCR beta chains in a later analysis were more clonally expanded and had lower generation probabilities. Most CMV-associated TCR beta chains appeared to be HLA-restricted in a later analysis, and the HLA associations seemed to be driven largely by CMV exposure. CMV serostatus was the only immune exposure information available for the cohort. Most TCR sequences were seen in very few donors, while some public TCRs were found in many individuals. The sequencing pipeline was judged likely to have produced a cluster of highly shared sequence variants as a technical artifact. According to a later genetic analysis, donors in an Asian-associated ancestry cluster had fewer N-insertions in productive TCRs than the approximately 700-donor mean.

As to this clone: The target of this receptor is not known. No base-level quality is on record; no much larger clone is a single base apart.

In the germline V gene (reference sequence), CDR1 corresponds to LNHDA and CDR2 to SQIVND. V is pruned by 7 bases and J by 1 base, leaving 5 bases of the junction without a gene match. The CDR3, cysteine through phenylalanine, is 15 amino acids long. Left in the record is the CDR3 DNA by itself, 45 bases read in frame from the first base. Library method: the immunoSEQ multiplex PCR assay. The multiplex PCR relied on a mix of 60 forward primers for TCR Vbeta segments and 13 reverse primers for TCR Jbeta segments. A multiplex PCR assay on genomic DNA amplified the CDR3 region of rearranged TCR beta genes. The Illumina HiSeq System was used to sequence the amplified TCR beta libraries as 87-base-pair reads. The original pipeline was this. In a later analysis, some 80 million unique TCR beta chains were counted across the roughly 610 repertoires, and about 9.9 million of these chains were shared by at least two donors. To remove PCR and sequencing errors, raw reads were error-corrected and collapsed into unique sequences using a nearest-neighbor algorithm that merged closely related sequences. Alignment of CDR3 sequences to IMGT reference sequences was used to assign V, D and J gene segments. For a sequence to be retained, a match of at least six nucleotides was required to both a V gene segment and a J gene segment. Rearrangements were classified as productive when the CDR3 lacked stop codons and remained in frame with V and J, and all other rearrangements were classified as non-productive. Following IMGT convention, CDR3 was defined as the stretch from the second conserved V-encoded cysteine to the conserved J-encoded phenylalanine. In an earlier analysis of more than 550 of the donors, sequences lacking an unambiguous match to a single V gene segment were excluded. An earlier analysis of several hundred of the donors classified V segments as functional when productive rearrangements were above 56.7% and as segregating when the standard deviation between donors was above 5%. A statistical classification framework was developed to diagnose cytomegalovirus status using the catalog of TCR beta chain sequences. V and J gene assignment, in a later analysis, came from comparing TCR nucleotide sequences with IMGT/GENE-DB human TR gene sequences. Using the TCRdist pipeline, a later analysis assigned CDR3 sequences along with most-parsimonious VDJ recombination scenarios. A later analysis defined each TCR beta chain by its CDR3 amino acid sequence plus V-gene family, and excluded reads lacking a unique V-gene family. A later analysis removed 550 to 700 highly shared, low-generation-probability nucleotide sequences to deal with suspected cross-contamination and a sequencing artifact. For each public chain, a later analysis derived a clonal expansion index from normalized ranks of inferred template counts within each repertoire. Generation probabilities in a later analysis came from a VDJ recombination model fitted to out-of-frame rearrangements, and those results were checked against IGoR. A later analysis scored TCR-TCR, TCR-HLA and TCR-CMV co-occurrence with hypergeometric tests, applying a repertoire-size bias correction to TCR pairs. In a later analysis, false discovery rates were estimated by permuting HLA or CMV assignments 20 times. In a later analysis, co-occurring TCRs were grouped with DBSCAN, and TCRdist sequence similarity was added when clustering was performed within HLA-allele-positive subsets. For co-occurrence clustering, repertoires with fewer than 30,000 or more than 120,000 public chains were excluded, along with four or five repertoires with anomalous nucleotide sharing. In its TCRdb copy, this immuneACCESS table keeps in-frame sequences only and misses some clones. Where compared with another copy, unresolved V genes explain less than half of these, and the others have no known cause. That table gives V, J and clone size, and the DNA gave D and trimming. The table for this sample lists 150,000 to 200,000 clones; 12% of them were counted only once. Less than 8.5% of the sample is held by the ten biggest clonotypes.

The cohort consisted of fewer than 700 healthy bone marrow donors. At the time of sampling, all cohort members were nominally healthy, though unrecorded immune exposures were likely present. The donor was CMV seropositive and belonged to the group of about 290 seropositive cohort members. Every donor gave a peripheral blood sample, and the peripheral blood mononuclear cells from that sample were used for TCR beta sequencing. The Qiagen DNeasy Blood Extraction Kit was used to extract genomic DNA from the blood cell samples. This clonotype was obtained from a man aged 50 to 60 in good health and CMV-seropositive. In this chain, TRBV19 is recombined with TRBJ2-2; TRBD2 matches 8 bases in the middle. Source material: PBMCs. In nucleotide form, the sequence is TGTGCCAGTAAGGTCGGGGGGGTGAACACCGGGGAGCTGTTTTTT. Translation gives CASKVGGVNTGELFF.